This T cell receptor beta chain emerged from a study of Ad26.COV2.S vaccination and SARS-CoV-2 variants. Produced via immunoSEQ multiplex PCR; TCRdb's table is partial and in-frame only. Of 440,000 or so clones detected, roughly 88% appear once; the ten largest clones hold more than 3.5%. Comment on this clone: Its antigen is undetermined.

Study-wide points: It was reported that spike-specific CD8+ and CD4+ T cell responses were substantially broad after vaccination. Spike-specific TCR breadth was greater after Ad26.COV2.S than placebo.

Specified treatment: around 19 received Ad26.COV2.S at low or high dose, single or two shots; about 5 received placebo; per-sample allocation not given. Samples came from day 63 after the first vaccine or placebo injection. Looked up from germline, CDR1 is LNHDA and CDR2 is SQIVND (reference sequence). J was trimmed by 3 bases and V by 0 bases; bases with no gene match: 6. CDR3 length: 16 amino acids. V gene TRBV19 combines with J gene TRBJ2-7, with 9 bases that match TRBD2. Here the sequenced sample was peripheral blood, taken in a trial of Ad26.COV2.S vaccine versus placebo. The TCR comes from a person aged 18 to 59 who received the Ad26.COV2.S COVID-19 vaccine or a placebo. The CDR3 loop is CASSIDRSSGSYEQYF. The CDR3 bases are TGTGCCAGTAGTATAGATCGAAGTAGCGGGAGCTACGAGCAGTACTTC.